The text below deals with one T cell receptor beta chain. V was clipped by 3 bases and J by 5 bases, with 20 bases between them. The CDR3 contains 17 residues. Germline-derived CDR1 and CDR2 are MNHEY and SMNVEV (reference sequence). Profiled with immunoSEQ multiplex PCR; TCRdb holds only in-frame clones, not every one. The top ten clones hold 0.01% to 0.015% of a sample with 500,000 to 550,000 clones, around 78% of them seen once. The data were obtained in a study of shared T cell receptors in the human thymus. These data also featured in a second study, about human thymus T cells. That paper notes: The thymus tissue came from resections taken during corrective heart surgery. Thymic and blood repertoires appeared to display a bias in their usage of V and J genes. What related research reported was that thymic repertoires overlapped highly among unrelated individuals.

The rearrangement uses TRBV27 and TRBJ1-5, with D possibly matching TRBD1 (5 bases). The TCR originated in a boy under two years old with a congenital heart defect. Sequenced: thymocytes. The CDR3 region has the DNA TGTGCCAGCAGTTTTGGGGCTCCACCAACCCATCATCAGCCCCAGCATTTT. The encoded protein is CASSFGAPPTHHQPQHF.